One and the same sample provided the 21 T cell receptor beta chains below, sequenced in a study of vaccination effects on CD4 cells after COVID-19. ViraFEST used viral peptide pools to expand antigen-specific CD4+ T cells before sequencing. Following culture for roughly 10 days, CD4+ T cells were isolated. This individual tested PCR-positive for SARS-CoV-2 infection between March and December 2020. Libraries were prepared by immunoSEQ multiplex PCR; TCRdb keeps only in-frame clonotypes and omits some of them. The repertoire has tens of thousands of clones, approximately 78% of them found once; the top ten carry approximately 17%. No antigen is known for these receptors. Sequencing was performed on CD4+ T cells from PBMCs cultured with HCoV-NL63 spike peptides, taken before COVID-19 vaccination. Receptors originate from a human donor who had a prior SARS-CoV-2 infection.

The CDR3 DNA is TGTGCCAGCAGCATCCGACCGGGAGGTTTCTTAGCGGGTCAAGAGACCCAGTACTTC. Translated: CASSIRPGGFLAGQETQYF. The gene calls are TRBV11-2 and TRBJ2-5, with 7 bases identical to TRBD2. With V trimmed by 5 bases and J by 2 bases, 20 bases remained unmatched. Germline V gene sequence: CDR1 SGHAT, CDR2 FQNNGV. This CDR3 spans 19 amino acids.

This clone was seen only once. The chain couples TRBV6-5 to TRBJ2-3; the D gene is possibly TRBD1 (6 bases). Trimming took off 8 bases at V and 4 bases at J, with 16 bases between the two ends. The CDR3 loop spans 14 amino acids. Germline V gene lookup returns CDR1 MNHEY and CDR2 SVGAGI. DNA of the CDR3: TGTGCCAGCCTTCTAACAACAGGGTCAGATACGCAGTATTTT. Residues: CASLLTTGSDTQYF.

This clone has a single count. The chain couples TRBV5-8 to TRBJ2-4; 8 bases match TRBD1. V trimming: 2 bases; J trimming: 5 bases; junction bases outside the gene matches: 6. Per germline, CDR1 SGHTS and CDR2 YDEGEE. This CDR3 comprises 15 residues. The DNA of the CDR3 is TGTGCCAGCAGCTTTTTTACAGGGGGACAAAACATTCAGTACTTC. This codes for CASSFFTGGQNIQYF.

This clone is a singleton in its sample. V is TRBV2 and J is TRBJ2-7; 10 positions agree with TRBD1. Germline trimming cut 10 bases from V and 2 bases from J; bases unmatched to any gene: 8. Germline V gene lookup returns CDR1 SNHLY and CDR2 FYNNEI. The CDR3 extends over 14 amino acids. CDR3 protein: CATYSGTGAYEQYF. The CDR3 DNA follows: TGTGCCACCTACTCCGGGACAGGGGCCTACGAGCAGTACTTC.

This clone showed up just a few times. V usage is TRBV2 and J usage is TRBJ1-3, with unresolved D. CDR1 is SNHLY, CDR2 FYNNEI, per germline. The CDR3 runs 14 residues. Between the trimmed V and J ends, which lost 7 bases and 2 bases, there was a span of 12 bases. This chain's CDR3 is CASTGDPTGNTIYF. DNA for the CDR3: TGTGCCAGCACAGGCGACCCTACTGGAAACACCATATATTTT.

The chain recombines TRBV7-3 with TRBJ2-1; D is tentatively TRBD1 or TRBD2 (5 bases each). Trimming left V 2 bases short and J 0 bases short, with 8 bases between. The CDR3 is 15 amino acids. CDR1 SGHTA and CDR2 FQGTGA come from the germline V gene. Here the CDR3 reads CASSLAGSSYNEQFF. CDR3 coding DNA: TGTGCCAGCAGCTTAGCAGGGAGCTCCTACAATGAGCAGTTCTTC.

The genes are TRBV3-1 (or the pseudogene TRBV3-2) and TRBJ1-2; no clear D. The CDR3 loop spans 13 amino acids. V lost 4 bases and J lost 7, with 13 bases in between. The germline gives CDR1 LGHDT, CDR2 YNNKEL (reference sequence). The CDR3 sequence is CASSRTVSGGYTF. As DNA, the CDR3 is TGTGCCAGCAGCCGGACCGTAAGCGGTGGCTACACCTTC.

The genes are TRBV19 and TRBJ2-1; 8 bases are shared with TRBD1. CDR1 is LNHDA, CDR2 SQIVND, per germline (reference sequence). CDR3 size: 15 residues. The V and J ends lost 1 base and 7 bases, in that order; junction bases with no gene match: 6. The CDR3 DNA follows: TGTGCCAGTAGTATAGCCTGGGACAGGTGGAATGAGCAGTTCTTC. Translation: CASSIAWDRWNEQFF. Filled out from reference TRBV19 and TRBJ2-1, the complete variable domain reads DGGITQSPKYLFRKEGQNVTLSCEQNLNHDAMYWYRQDPGQGLRLIYYSQIVNDFQKGDIAEGYSVSREKKESFPLTVTSAQKNPTAFYLCASSIAWDRWNEQFFGPGTRLTVL.

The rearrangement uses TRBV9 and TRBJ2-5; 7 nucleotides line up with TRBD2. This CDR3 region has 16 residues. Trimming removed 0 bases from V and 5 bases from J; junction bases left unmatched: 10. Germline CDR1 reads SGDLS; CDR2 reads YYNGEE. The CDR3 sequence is CASSVGAGVSKETQYF. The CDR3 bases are TGTGCCAGCAGCGTAGGTGCGGGAGTGTCGAAGGAGACCCAGTACTTC. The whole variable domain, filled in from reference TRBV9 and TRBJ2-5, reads DSGVTQTPKHLITATGQRVTLRCSPRSGDLSVYWYQQSLDQGLQFLIQYYNGEERAKGNILERFSAQQFPDLHSELNLSSLELGDSALYFCASSVGAGVSKETQYFGPGTRLLVL.

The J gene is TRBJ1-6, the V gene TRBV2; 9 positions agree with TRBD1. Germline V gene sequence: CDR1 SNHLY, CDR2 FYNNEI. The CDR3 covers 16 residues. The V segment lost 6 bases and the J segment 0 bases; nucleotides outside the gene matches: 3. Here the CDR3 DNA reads TGTGCCAGCAGGGGGACAGGGAGCTCCTATAATTCACCCCTCCACTTT. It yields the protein CASRGTGSSYNSPLHF.

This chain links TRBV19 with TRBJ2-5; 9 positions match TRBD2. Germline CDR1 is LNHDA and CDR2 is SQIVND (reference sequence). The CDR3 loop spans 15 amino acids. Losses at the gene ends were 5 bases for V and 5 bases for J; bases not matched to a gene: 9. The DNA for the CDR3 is TGTGCCAGTAGTCCCGGGGTAGCGGGAGTTGAGACCCAGTACTTC. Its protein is CASSPGVAGVETQYF.

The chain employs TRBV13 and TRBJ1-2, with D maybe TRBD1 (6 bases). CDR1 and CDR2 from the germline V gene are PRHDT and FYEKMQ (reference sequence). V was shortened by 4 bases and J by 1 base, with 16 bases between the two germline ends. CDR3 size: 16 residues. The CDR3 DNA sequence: TGTGCCAGCAGCTCGCGGGGGGCGGGGCGTAACTATGGCTACACCTTC. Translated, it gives CASSSRGAGRNYGYTF.

The CDR3 bases are TGTGCCAGCAGCAGGGACTATCAGCCCCAGCATTTT. Amino acids: CASSRDYQPQHF. V usage is TRBV2 and J usage is TRBJ1-5; D perhaps matches TRBD1 (5 bases). The CDR3 runs 12 residues. Germline lookup yields CDR1 SNHLY and CDR2 FYNNEI. Trimming stripped 6 bases from V and 5 bases from J, with 8 bases between.

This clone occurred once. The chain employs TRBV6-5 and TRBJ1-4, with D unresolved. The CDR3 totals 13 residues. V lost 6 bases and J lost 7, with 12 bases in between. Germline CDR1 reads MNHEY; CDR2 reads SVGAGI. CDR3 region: CASRAAVGEKLFF. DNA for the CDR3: TGTGCCAGCAGGGCCGCGGTCGGTGAAAAACTGTTTTTT.

CDR3 sequence (DNA): TGTGCCAGCAGCACCAGCGGGAGTGCGACCCAGTACTTC. This translates into CASSTSGSATQYF. The rearrangement uses TRBV7-3 and TRBJ2-5; TRBD2 matches 8 bases. This CDR3 has 13 amino acids. Trimming cost V 5 bases and J 7 bases; bases outside gene matches: 6. Germline V gene lookup returns CDR1 SGHTA and CDR2 FQGTGA. Using reference TRBV7-3 and TRBJ2-5 for the parts outside the CDR3, the full variable domain is GAGVSQTPSNKVTEKGKYVELRCDPISGHTALYWYRQSLGQGPEFLIYFQGTGAADDSGLPNDRFFAVRPEGSVSTLKIQRTERGDSAVYLCASSTSGSATQYFGPGTRLLVL.

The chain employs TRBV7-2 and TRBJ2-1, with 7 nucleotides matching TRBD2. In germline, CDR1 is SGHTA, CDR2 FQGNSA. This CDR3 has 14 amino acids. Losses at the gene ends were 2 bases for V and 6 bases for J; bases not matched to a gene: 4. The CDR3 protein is CASSLSGTTNEQFF. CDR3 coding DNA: TGTGCCAGCAGCTTAAGCGGGACTACCAATGAGCAGTTCTTC.

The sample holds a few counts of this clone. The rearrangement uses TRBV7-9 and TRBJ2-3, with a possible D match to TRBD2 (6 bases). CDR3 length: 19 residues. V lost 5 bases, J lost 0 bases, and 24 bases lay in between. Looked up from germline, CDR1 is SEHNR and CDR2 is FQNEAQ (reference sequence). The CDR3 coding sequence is TGTGCCAGCAGCCTCGGGACTGGATTCGCTCCTTCTAGCACAGATACGCAGTATTTT. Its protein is CASSLGTGFAPSSTDTQYF. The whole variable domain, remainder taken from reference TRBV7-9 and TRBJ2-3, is DTGVSQNPRHKITKRGQNVTFRCDPISEHNRLYWYRQTLGQGPEFLTYFQNEAQLEKSRLLSDRFSAERPKGSFSTLEIQRTEQGDSAMYLCASSLGTGFAPSSTDTQYFGPGTRLTVL.

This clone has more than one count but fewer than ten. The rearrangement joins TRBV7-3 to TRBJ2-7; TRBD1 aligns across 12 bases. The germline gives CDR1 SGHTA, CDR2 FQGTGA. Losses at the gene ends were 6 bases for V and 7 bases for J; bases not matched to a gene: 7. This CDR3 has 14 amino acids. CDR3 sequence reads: CASSPGQGAQEQYF. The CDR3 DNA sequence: TGTGCCAGCAGTCCGGGACAGGGGGCTCAAGAGCAGTACTTC.

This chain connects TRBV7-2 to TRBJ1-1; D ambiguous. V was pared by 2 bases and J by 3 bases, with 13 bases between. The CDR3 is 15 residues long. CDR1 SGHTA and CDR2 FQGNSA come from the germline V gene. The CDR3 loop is CASSLYGVRDTEAFF. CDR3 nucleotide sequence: TGTGCCAGCAGCTTATATGGGGTAAGGGACACTGAAGCTTTCTTT. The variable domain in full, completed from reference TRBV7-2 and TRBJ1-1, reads GAGVSQSPSNKVTEKGKDVELRCDPISGHTALYWYRQSLGQGLEFLIYFQGNSAPDKSGLPSDRFSAERTGGSVSTLTIQRTQQEDSAVYLCASSLYGVRDTEAFFGQGTRLTVV.

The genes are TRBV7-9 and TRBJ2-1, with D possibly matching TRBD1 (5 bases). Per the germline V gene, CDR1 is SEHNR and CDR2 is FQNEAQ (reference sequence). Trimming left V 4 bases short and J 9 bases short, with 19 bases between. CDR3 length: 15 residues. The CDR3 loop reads CASSSRAVKQGEQFF. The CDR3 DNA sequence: TGTGCCAGCAGCTCCCGAGCCGTGAAGCAGGGTGAGCAGTTCTTC.

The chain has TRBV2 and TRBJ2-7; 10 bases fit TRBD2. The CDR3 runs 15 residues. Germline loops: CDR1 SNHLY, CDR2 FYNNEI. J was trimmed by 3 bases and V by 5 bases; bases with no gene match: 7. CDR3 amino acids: CASSPRTSGRYEQYF. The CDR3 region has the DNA TGTGCCAGCAGTCCTAGGACTAGCGGCCGCTACGAGCAGTACTTC.